Following are 14 T cell receptor beta chains from one sample sequenced in a study of T cell repertoires in cytomegalovirus infection. TCRdb processed the reads anew with MiXCR; each CDR3 protein has one entry. The sample contains roughly 600,000 distinct CDR3 sequences, roughly 24% of which appear only once. The sample consisted of CD8+ T cells from PBMCs. The receptor source for this set is a human donor in good health (CMV status not recorded). Some clones in this sample may be carry-over from other donors' samples.

This clonotype was picked up a small number of times. J is TRBJ2-7 and V is TRBV6-6; 10 bases fit TRBD2. Unmatched junction bases numbered 11, after V lost 6 bases and J lost 6 bases. The CDR3 contains 15 residues. Germline assignment: CDR1 MNHNY and CDR2 SVGAGI (reference sequence). The CDR3 nucleotides read TGTGCCAGCAGCCTTAGCGGGGGGCTAGGGGGCGAGCAGTACGTC. It codes for CASSLSGGLGGEQYV.

The V and J genes are TRBV20-1 and TRBJ1-5, with D unresolved. CDR3 length equals 10 residues. The germline V gene has CDR1 DFQATT and CDR2 SNEGSKA (reference sequence). V was cut by 5 bases and J by 9 bases, with 8 bases left in between. CDR3 loop: CSAGSRPQHF. CDR3 nucleotides: TGCAGTGCTGGGTCTCGGCCCCAGCATTTT.

This chain uses TRBV10-3 with TRBJ2-1; TRBD2 matches at 13 bases. Germline V gene sequence: CDR1 ENHRY, CDR2 SYGVKD. The CDR3 is made up of 15 amino acids. V shed 6 bases and J 4 bases; nucleotides not matched to a gene: 3. For the CDR3, the DNA is TGTGCCATCAGGGCGACTAGCGGGGGGTACAATGAGCAGTTCTTC. Protein product: CAIRATSGGYNEQFF.

This clonotype was seen ten or more times. The chain recombines TRBV7-6 with TRBJ2-7; 9 positions match TRBD1. Germline loops: CDR1 SGHVS, CDR2 FNYEAQ. The CDR3 extends over 16 amino acids. The J segment lost 0 bases and the V segment lost 1 base, leaving 4 bases of the junction unmatched. DNA for the CDR3: TGTGCCAGCAGCTTAGTTGGGACAGGGAACTCCTACGAGCAGTACTTC. This encodes CASSLVGTGNSYEQYF.

This clonotype was observed a handful of times. The chain's CDR3 is CSVVSAMNTEAFF. Here the CDR3 DNA reads TGCAGCGTTGTCTCAGCCATGAACACTGAAGCTTTCTTT. The chain recombines TRBV29-1 with TRBJ1-1, with D uncertain. The germline V and J ends were trimmed by 4 bases and 0 bases, with 9 bases remaining between them. CDR3 length: 13 residues. Germline V gene data show CDR1 as SQVTM and CDR2 as ANQGSEA.

This clonotype turned up a few times. V and J are TRBV13 and TRBJ2-1; 10 positions agree with TRBD2. CDR1 is PRHDT, CDR2 FYEKMQ, per germline (reference sequence). This CDR3 contains 14 residues. The V and J ends lost 5 bases and 13 bases, in that order; junction bases with no gene match: 11. The CDR3 sequence: CASSPPERGGPQFF. The CDR3 DNA reads as TGTGCCAGCAGCCCTCCCGAGCGGGGGGGTCCACAGTTCTTC.

The chain recombines TRBV6-5 with TRBJ1-2; D is uncertain. Germline assignment: CDR1 MNHEY and CDR2 SVGAGI. CDR3 length: 15 residues. Trimming pared 0 bases from V and 6 bases from J, leaving 14 bases between. CDR3 residues: CASSYSKTYPNGYTF. The CDR3 DNA is TGTGCCAGCAGTTACTCAAAGACTTACCCAAATGGCTACACCTTC.

This clonotype was found a few times. The rearrangement uses TRBV5-1 and TRBJ2-5, with 9 bases aligning to TRBD1. The V gene's germline CDR1 is SGHRS and CDR2 YFSETQ. The CDR3 runs 16 residues. Trimming removed 4 bases from V and 1 base from J; junction bases left unmatched: 8. The CDR3 here is CASSLGTGSLQETQYF. In DNA form, the CDR3 reads TGCGCCAGCAGCCTCGGGACAGGGTCTCTCCAAGAGACCCAGTACTTC.

V gene TRBV25-1 combines with J gene TRBJ2-1; a weak D match, TRBD2 (5 bases). The CDR3 is made up of 14 amino acids. The germline V and J ends were trimmed by 2 bases and 5 bases, with 10 bases remaining between them. CDR1 and CDR2 (germline): MGHDK, SYGVNS. CDR3 DNA sequence: TGTGCCAGCAGTGAAAGACGGAGGCACAATGAGCAGTTCTTC. This encodes CASSERRRHNEQFF.

Many counts were recorded for this clonotype. The rearrangement uses TRBV12-3 or TRBV12-4 and TRBJ2-7, with D perhaps TRBD1 (5 bases). Between the trimmed V and J ends, which lost 6 bases and 4 bases, there was a span of 10 bases. The CDR3 consists of 12 residues. In DNA form, the CDR3 reads TGTGCCAGCAGCCAGGGTCGATACGAGCAGTACTTC. Amino acids: CASSQGRYEQYF.

The chain employs TRBV20-1 and TRBJ2-7; 10 bases are a match to TRBD1. Germline V gene data show CDR1 as DFQATT and CDR2 as SNEGSKA (reference sequence). V gave up 4 bases and J gave up 3 bases; unmatched junction bases: 6. CDR3 size: 14 residues. The CDR3 bases are TGCAGTGCTACACCGGGACAGGGGATCTACGAGCAGTACGTC. Amino acid sequence: CSATPGQGIYEQYV.

This clonotype was counted many times. This rearrangement joins TRBV7-6 to TRBJ2-2; D not certain. CDR1 is SGHVS and CDR2 is FNYEAQ in the germline V gene. CDR3 length equals 11 residues. The V end was cut by 4 bases, the J end by 9 bases, with 6 bases between. CDR3 amino acids: CASSYGRELFF. CDR3 DNA: TGTGCCAGCAGCTACGGGCGGGAGCTGTTTTTT.

This clonotype was counted between two and nine times. The V and J genes are TRBV6-4 and TRBJ2-1, with TRBD2 identical over 10 bases. The CDR3 extends over 15 amino acids. V dropped 2 bases and J dropped 5; count of bases not matched to a gene: 3. The germline CDR1 and CDR2 sequences are MRHNA and SNTAGT. CDR3 DNA: TGTGCCAGCAGTGACGGAGCGGGGGGGGACAATGAGCAGTTCTTC. Amino acids: CASSDGAGGDNEQFF.

As regards this clonotype: This may be a read error: a much more frequent sequence differs by one nucleotide. The chain links TRBV7-6 to TRBJ2-7; 10 nucleotides agree with TRBD1. Germline loops: CDR1 SGHVS, CDR2 FNYEAQ. CDR3 length: 16 residues. The CDR3 nucleotides are TGTGTCAGCAGCTTAGGACCGGGACAGGGGACCTACGAGCAGTACTTC. Translation: CVSSLGPGQGTYEQYF.